The rows below give T cell receptor beta chains drawn from one sample of a study of shared clonotypes between healthy human individuals. The assay was immunoSEQ multiplex PCR, and TCRdb's table has in-frame clones only and misses some. There are over a million clones in the sample; around three quarters occur only once, and 0.55% to 0.7% lies in the top ten. The sample taken for sequencing was memory CD4+ T cells from PBMCs. Receptors were obtained from a man aged 18-30 years in good health. Some clones in this sample may be carry-over from other donors' samples. The CDR3 runs from the conserved cysteine through the conserved F or W. The D gene is left open where the match is weak. Size tells how often a clone was seen (once, few, many) or the class of an expanded clone, and some rows leave it out.

len,d_gene,v_gene,abundance,j_gene,CDR3aa,CDR3nt
15,TRBD1,TRBV5-1,few,TRBJ1-1,CASSSRTGVDTEAFF,TGCGCCAGCAGCTCCCGGACAGGGGTGGACACTGAAGCTTTCTTT
14,-,TRBV7-9,-,TRBJ2-7,CASSLASGFYEQYF,TGTGCCAGCAGCTTAGCGTCAGGTTTTTACGAGCAGTACTTC
15,-,TRBV5-1,-,TRBJ2-5,CASSLVTGKVETQYF,TGCGCCAGCAGCTTAGTTACAGGGAAGGTAGAGACCCAGTACTTC
13,TRBD1,TRBV5-1,-,TRBJ2-7,CASSPTGFYEQYF,TGCGCCAGCAGCCCGACAGGGTTCTACGAGCAGTACTTC
12,TRBD2,TRBV2,-,TRBJ2-1,CASSGGLAEQFF,TGTGCCAGCAGCGGGGGACTAGCGGAGCAGTTCTTC
12,-,TRBV1,-,TRBJ1-1,CTNRERNTEAFF,TGCACAAACAGGGAGAGGAACACTGAAGCTTTCTTT
14,-,TRBV15,-,TRBJ2-7,CATSTRGSSYEQYF,TGTGCCACCAGCACGAGGGGCAGCTCCTACGAGCAGTACTTC
15,-,TRBV7-8,-,TRBJ2-2,CASSPGRLLGGELFF,TGTGCCAGCAGCCCGGGGCGTCTCTTAGGTGGGGAGCTGTTTTTT
15,-,TRBV7-2,-,TRBJ1-5,CASSLAGAGDQPQHF,TGTGCCAGCAGCTTAGCAGGGGCGGGGGATCAGCCCCAGCATTTT
16,-,TRBV6-6,-,TRBJ2-1,CASTQAGRSGANEQFF,TGTGCCAGCACCCAGGCCGGCAGGTCAGGGGCCAATGAGCAGTTCTTC
15,-,TRBV15,-,TRBJ1-3,CATSKDGHSGNTIYF,TGTGCCACCAGTAAGGACGGCCACTCTGGAAACACCATATATTTT
15,-,TRBV14,-,TRBJ1-1,CASSPNRVVRTEAFF,TGTGCCAGCAGCCCAAACAGGGTGGTTCGCACTGAAGCTTTCTTT
14,TRBD1,TRBV18,-,TRBJ1-5,CASSSGQGSQPQHF,TGTGCCAGCTCATCGGGACAGGGAAGTCAGCCCCAGCATTTT
14,-,TRBV6-6,many,TRBJ2-1,CASSPQGGGNEQFF,TGTGCCAGCAGCCCACAGGGAGGGGGGAATGAGCAGTTCTTC
17,TRBD2,TRBV18,-,TRBJ2-1,CASSLFPGLGDNNEQFF,TGTGCCAGCTCCCTATTCCCGGGACTAGGAGATAACAATGAGCAGTTCTTC
16,-,TRBV28,-,TRBJ1-4,CASSRGVALKEEKLFF,TGTGCCAGCAGTAGGGGGGTGGCCCTCAAAGAGGAAAAACTGTTTTTT
16,TRBD2,TRBV4-1,-,TRBJ2-3,CASSQVAGGGADTQYF,TGCGCCAGCAGCCAAGTAGCGGGAGGCGGCGCAGATACGCAGTATTTT
14,TRBD1,TRBV9,-,TRBJ1-5,CASSQGQGGQPQHF,TGTGCCAGCAGCCAAGGACAGGGGGGACAGCCCCAGCATTTT
13,-,TRBV27,-,TRBJ2-5,CASSLQGRETQYF,TGTGCCAGCAGTTTACAGGGACGGGAGACCCAGTACTTC
14,TRBD1,TRBV2,many,TRBJ1-5,CASSKNRGGQPQHF,TGTGCCAGCAGTAAAAACAGGGGCGGTCAGCCCCAGCATTTT
13,-,TRBV7-9,once,TRBJ1-3,CASSSPSGNTIYF,TGTGCCAGCAGCTCCCCCTCAGGAAACACCATATATTTT
15,-,TRBV5-1,once,TRBJ2-3,CASSFIAGGTDTQYF,TGCGCCAGCAGCTTTATTGCAGGGGGCACAGATACGCAGTATTTT
13,-,TRBV30,-,TRBJ1-5,CAWSRAGHQPQHF,TGTGCCTGGAGTAGGGCAGGCCATCAGCCCCAGCATTTT
17,TRBD2,TRBV7-6,-,TRBJ2-1,CASSFRLAGVSYNEQFF,TGTGCCAGCAGCTTTCGACTAGCGGGAGTGTCCTACAATGAGCAGTTCTTC
17,TRBD2,TRBV7-3,-,TRBJ2-1,CASSLRPLAGGDNEQFF,TGTGCCAGCAGCTTAAGACCACTAGCGGGAGGGGATAATGAGCAGTTCTTC
15,-,TRBV6-6,-,TRBJ1-4,CASSYVPWTNEKLFF,TGTGCCAGCAGTTACGTCCCTTGGACTAATGAAAAACTGTTTTTT
15,-,TRBV18,-,TRBJ2-7,CASSPMRGAPYEQYF,TGTGCCAGCTCACCCATGAGGGGGGCTCCCTACGAGCAGTACTTC
14,TRBD2,TRBV6-1,-,TRBJ2-3,CASRREGRTDTQYF,TGTGCCAGCAGGCGGGAGGGCCGCACAGATACGCAGTATTTT
13,-,TRBV6-6,-,TRBJ2-2,CASSPRQTGELFF,TGTGCCAGCAGTCCACGACAGACCGGGGAGCTGTTTTTT
12,-,TRBV10-1,once,TRBJ2-2,CASRGSTGELFF,TGCGCCAGCAGGGGGTCAACCGGGGAGCTGTTTTTT
15,-,TRBV7-2,once,TRBJ1-3,CASSTTGFSGNTIYF,TGTGCCAGCAGTACTACAGGGTTCTCTGGAAACACCATATATTTT
14,-,TRBV9,-,TRBJ2-2,CASSVDANTGELFF,TGTGCCAGCAGCGTAGATGCCAACACCGGGGAGCTGTTTTTT
13,TRBD1,TRBV6-4,once,TRBJ2-7,CANSDRGSYEQYF,TGTGCCAACTCCGACAGGGGGTCCTACGAGCAGTACTTC
14,-,TRBV5-4,-,TRBJ2-2,CASSLHRAPGELFF,TGTGCCAGCAGCTTGCACAGGGCCCCCGGGGAGCTGTTTTTT
20,TRBD2,TRBV19,-,TRBJ2-1,CASSPRTSGRALGSYNEQFF,TGTGCCAGTAGTCCAAGGACTAGCGGGAGGGCTTTAGGGTCCTACAATGAGCAGTTCTTC
13,-,TRBV4-3,-,TRBJ2-3,CASSQALVNTQYF,TGCGCCAGCAGCCAAGCGCTGGTTAATACGCAGTATTTT
18,-,TRBV25-1,-,TRBJ2-5,CASSRGALQGIRGETQYF,TGTGCCAGCAGCCGAGGAGCCTTACAGGGAATTCGAGGGGAGACCCAGTACTTC
17,-,TRBV11-2,-,TRBJ1-3,CASSLVRGSYSGNTIYF,TGTGCCAGCAGCTTAGTAAGGGGTTCCTACTCTGGAAACACCATATATTTT
14,TRBD2,TRBV6-5,-,TRBJ2-1,CASSYFGLGREQFF,TGTGCCAGCAGTTACTTCGGACTAGGGAGGGAGCAGTTCTTC
16,-,TRBV9,-,TRBJ1-2,CASSPGSGRNNYGYTF,TGTGCCAGCAGCCCCGGGTCGGGACGGAACAACTATGGCTACACCTTC
14,-,TRBV28,-,TRBJ2-5,CASSFGGLGETQYF,TGTGCCAGCAGTTTTGGTGGGCTGGGGGAGACCCAGTACTTC
17,TRBD2,TRBV5-1,-,TRBJ2-4,CASSLAGTPGGKNIQYF,TGCGCCAGCAGCTTGGCCGGGACTCCCGGGGGGAAAAACATTCAGTACTTC
15,TRBD2,TRBV2,-,TRBJ2-1,CASSDGGRAGNEQFF,TGTGCCAGCAGTGACGGCGGGAGGGCCGGGAATGAGCAGTTCTTC
14,-,TRBV28,-,TRBJ1-1,CASSLLGRYTEAFF,TGTGCCAGCAGTTTATTGGGACGGTACACTGAAGCTTTCTTT
15,TRBD1,TRBV29-1,-,TRBJ1-1,CSVGTGYLTGTEAFF,TGCAGCGTCGGGACAGGGTATTTAACTGGGACTGAAGCTTTCTTT
14,-,TRBV28,once,TRBJ1-2,CASRRDGPNYGYTF,TGTGCCAGCAGGCGGGACGGCCCTAACTATGGCTACACCTTC
15,-,TRBV6-6,-,TRBJ1-2,CASSDRDTRNYGYTF,TGTGCCAGCAGTGACCGGGACACGAGGAACTATGGCTACACCTTC
14,TRBD2,TRBV5-4,-,TRBJ2-3,CASSWTSGTDTQYF,TGTGCCAGCAGCTGGACTAGCGGCACAGATACGCAGTATTTT
15,-,TRBV19,-,TRBJ2-1,CASSIGSGSYNEQFF,TGTGCCAGTAGTATAGGTAGCGGCTCCTACAATGAGCAGTTCTTC
15,TRBD2,TRBV29-1,-,TRBJ2-7,CSARGLAGGPREQYF,TGCAGCGCCAGAGGACTAGCGGGCGGCCCCCGCGAGCAGTACTTC
13,-,TRBV18,-,TRBJ1-1,CASSSSLNTEAFF,TGTGCCAGCTCATCGTCACTAAACACTGAAGCTTTCTTT
16,-,TRBV21-1,many,TRBJ1-5,CASTETGRERGQPQHF,TGTGCCAGCACCGAAACAGGCAGGGAGAGAGGACAGCCCCAGCATTTT
15,TRBD1,TRBV7-2,-,TRBJ2-7,CASSLWADRDYEQYF,TGTGCCAGCAGCTTGTGGGCGGACAGGGACTACGAGCAGTACTTC
14,TRBD1,TRBV10-1,-,TRBJ2-7,CASSEDRGVGEQYF,TGCGCCAGCAGTGAGGACAGGGGTGTAGGTGAGCAGTACTTC
17,TRBD2,TRBV18,-,TRBJ2-2,CASSPPSSGRATGELFF,TGTGCCAGCTCACCACCGAGTAGCGGGAGAGCTACCGGGGAGCTGTTTTTT
15,TRBD1,TRBV2,few,TRBJ1-2,CASGLQGGADYGYTF,TGTGCCAGCGGATTGCAAGGGGGCGCAGACTATGGCTACACCTTC
13,-,TRBV5-4,-,TRBJ2-5,CASSLRGVETQYF,TGTGCCAGCAGCTTGAGGGGGGTTGAGACCCAGTACTTC
15,TRBD2,TRBV7-9,-,TRBJ2-1,CASSLVTSGYNEQFF,TGTGCCAGCAGCTTAGTGACTAGCGGTTACAATGAGCAGTTCTTC
10,-,TRBV7-9,many,TRBJ2-2,CASSTGELFF,TGTGCCAGCAGCACCGGGGAGCTGTTTTTT
16,-,TRBV27,-,TRBJ2-2,CASSGTQRATAGELFF,TGTGCCAGCAGTGGAACTCAGCGGGCTACCGCCGGGGAGCTGTTTTTT